This T cell receptor (beta chain) was recorded in a study of beta chain features in type 1 diabetes. Study context: The number of sorted cells examined across all samples was some 99,000,000.

Trimming removed 6 bases at V and 5 bases at J, with 7 bases between. Germline CDR1 is SNHLY and CDR2 is FYNNEI. The CDR3 length is 11 residues. This clone was picked up many times. The target antigen is unknown. The investigators reverse transcribed all of the isolated RNA, so they sequenced expressed TCRB transcripts. Method: immunoSEQ multiplex PCR; TCRdb's copy keeps in-frame clones and lacks some. Of about 170,000 clones in the sample, about 7.9% were seen once. Study-wide points: In all four CD4+ subsets, TCRB CDR3 length was significantly, moderately reduced in type 1 diabetes.

V is TRBV2 and J is TRBJ2-5; D remains ambiguous. This sequence originates from a man younger than 30 with type 1 diabetes. The sample taken for sequencing was central memory CD4+ T cells from blood. CDR3 in amino acids: CASSYSETQYF. As DNA, the CDR3 is TGTGCCAGCAGCTACAGTGAGACCCAGTACTTC.